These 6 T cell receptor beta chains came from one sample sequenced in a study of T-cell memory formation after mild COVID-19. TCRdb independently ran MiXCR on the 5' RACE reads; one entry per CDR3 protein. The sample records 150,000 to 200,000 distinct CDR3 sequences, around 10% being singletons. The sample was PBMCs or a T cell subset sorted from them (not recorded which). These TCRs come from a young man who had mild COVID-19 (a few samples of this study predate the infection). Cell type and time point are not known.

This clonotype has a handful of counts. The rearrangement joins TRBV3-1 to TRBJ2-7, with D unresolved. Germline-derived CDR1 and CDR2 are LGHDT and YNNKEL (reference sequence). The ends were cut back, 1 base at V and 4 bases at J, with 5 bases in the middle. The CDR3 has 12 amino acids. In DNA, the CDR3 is TGTGCCAGCAGCCAAGTGGGATACGAGCAGTACGTC. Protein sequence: CASSQVGYEQYV.

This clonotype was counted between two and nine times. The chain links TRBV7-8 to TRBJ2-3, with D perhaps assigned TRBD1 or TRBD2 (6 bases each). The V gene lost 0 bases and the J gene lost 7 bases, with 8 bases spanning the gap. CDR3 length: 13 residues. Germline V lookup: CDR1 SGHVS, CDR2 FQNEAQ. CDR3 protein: CASSLAGGYTQYF. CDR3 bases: TGTGCCAGCAGCTTAGCGGGGGGCTATACGCAGTATTTT.

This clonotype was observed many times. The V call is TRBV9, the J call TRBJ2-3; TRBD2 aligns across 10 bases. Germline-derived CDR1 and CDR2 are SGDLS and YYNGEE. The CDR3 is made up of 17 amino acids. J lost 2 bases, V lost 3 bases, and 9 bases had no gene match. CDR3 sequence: CASSAGVGLAFTDTQYF. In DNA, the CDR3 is TGTGCCAGCAGCGCCGGCGTGGGACTAGCGTTCACAGATACGCAGTATTTT.

The CDR3 loop is CASSVAGTGGGETQYF. The CDR3 bases are TGCGCCAGCAGCGTGGCCGGGACAGGGGGAGGAGAGACCCAGTACTTC. The V gene is TRBV5-1, the J gene TRBJ2-5, with TRBD1 identical over 11 bases. With 4 bases clipped from V and 4 bases from J, the junction kept 9 bases outside the gene matches. The CDR3 extends over 16 amino acids. Germline lookup yields CDR1 SGHRS and CDR2 YFSETQ.

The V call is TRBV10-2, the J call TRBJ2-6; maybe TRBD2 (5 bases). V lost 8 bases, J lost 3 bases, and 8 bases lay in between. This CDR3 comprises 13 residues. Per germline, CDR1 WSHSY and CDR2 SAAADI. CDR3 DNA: TGCGCCAGCGCACGGGATGGGGCCAACGTCCTGACTTTC. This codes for CASARDGANVLTF.

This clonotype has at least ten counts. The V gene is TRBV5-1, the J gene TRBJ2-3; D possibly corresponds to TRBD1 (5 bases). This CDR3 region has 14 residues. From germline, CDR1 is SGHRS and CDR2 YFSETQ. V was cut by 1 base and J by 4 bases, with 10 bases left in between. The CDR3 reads CASSLFTGPDTQYF. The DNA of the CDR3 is TGCGCCAGCAGCTTGTTCACAGGCCCAGATACGCAGTATTTT.